These 10 T cell receptor beta chains came from one sample sequenced in a study of T cells in localized non-small cell lung cancer (dated by TCRdb to about 2020). Libraries were prepared through the immunoSEQ multiplex PCR assay. TCRdb holds this immuneACCESS table with in-frame rearrangements only. Some clones are missing; in checked studies, unresolved V genes explain under half, and the rest has no known cause. Recorded for this sample are tens of thousands of clones; approximately 90% of them occurred a single time. Jointly, the top ten make up about 7.7% of the sample. Sequencing used peripheral blood, obtained before any cancer treatment. All receptors come from a woman aged 35-70 years with stage I lung adenocarcinoma.

This rearrangement joins TRBV5-1 to TRBJ1-5; weak D call: TRBD1 (5 bases). The germline CDR1 and CDR2 sequences are SGHRS and YFSETQ. Trimming stripped 0 bases from V and 2 bases from J, with 9 bases between. CDR3 size: 15 residues. CDR3 sequence reads: CASSLDGAGNQPQHF. In DNA, the CDR3 is TGCGCCAGCAGCTTGGACGGGGCCGGCAATCAGCCCCAGCATTTT.

The chain employs TRBV10-3 and TRBJ1-4; D remains ambiguous. Per germline, CDR1 ENHRY and CDR2 SYGVKD. The V end was cut by 0 bases, the J end by 11 bases, with 7 bases between. The length of the CDR3 is 12 residues. The CDR3 loop is CAISESSEKLFF. CDR3 DNA: TGTGCCATCAGTGAGTCCTCCGAGAAACTGTTTTTT.

The chain uses TRBV7-2 and TRBJ1-2; tentative D call: TRBD1 (6 bases). With 3 bases removed from V and 4 bases from J, the gap between germline ends came to 12 bases. CDR3 length: 14 amino acids. CDR1 SGHTA and CDR2 FQGNSA come from the germline V gene. The CDR3 region has the DNA TGTGCCAGCAGCTTCGGCCAGGGGACCTATGGCTACACCTTC. Protein product: CASSFGQGTYGYTF.

This rearrangement joins TRBV29-1 to TRBJ2-7; D uncertain. Germline CDR1 is SQVTM and CDR2 is ANQGSEA. V gave up 7 bases and J gave up 0 bases, with 13 bases separating them. The CDR3 covers 13 residues. Here the CDR3 DNA reads TGCAGCGCCCGGACCGGGTACTCCTACGAGCAGTACTTC. It codes for CSARTGYSYEQYF.

The CDR3 region is CASSPGGVEGETQYF. For the CDR3, the DNA is TGCGCCAGCAGCCCGGGGGGTGTGGAGGGAGAGACCCAGTACTTC. The chain links TRBV5-1 to TRBJ2-5, with 7 bases that match TRBD2. Germline CDR1 reads SGHRS; CDR2 reads YFSETQ. This CDR3 has 15 residues. After removal of 4 bases from V and 4 bases from J, the junction contained 10 bases not matched to a gene.

This clone came up once. The V call is TRBV2, the J call TRBJ1-1; D not certain. Trimming took off 6 bases at V and 5 bases at J, with 7 bases between the two ends. Per the germline V gene, CDR1 is SNHLY and CDR2 is FYNNEI. This CDR3 has 11 amino acids. The CDR3 here is CASSQETEAFF. In DNA, the CDR3 is TGTGCCAGCAGCCAGGAGACTGAAGCTTTCTTT.

The chain joins TRBV19 to TRBJ2-5; 8 nucleotides align to TRBD1. The CDR3 is made up of 14 amino acids. The J segment lost 5 bases and the V segment lost 5 bases, leaving 7 bases of the junction unmatched. The germline gives CDR1 LNHDA, CDR2 SQIVND (reference sequence). The DNA for the CDR3 is TGTGCCAGTAGTTCCCACAGGGGGAGTGAGACCCAGTACTTC. Translated: CASSSHRGSETQYF.

The V gene is TRBV5-1, the J gene TRBJ2-3, with a possible D match to TRBD2 (6 bases). V gave up 4 bases and J gave up 1 base, with 10 bases separating them. The CDR3 covers 14 residues. Germline V gives CDR1 SGHRS, CDR2 YFSETQ. The CDR3 reads CASSGTRRTDTQYF. CDR3 DNA sequence: TGCGCCAGCAGCGGGACTCGACGCACAGATACGCAGTATTTT. The whole variable domain, remainder taken from reference TRBV5-1 and TRBJ2-3, is KAGVTQTPRYLIKTRGQQVTLSCSPISGHRSVSWYQQTPGQGLQFLFEYFSETQRNKGNFPGRFSGRQFSNSRSEMNVSTLELGDSALYLCASSGTRRTDTQYFGPGTRLTVL.

The chain recombines TRBV4-1 with TRBJ1-2, with D uncertain. The CDR3 contains 15 residues. Between the trimmed V and J ends, which lost 1 base and 2 bases, there was a span of 11 bases. Looked up from germline, CDR1 is MGHRA and CDR2 is YSYEKL. This chain's CDR3 is CASSQAGFQNYGYTF. CDR3 DNA: TGCGCCAGCAGCCAAGCCGGGTTTCAGAACTATGGCTACACCTTC.

The V and J genes are TRBV7-2 and TRBJ2-7; 7 nucleotides match TRBD1. The junction had 4 bases not matched to a gene; V was cut back by 4 bases and J by 1 base. Germline-derived CDR1 and CDR2 are SGHTA and FQGNSA. The CDR3 spans 14 residues. CDR3 amino acids: CASSSSGQSYEQYF. The CDR3 DNA sequence: TGTGCCAGCAGCTCCTCGGGACAGTCCTACGAGCAGTACTTC.